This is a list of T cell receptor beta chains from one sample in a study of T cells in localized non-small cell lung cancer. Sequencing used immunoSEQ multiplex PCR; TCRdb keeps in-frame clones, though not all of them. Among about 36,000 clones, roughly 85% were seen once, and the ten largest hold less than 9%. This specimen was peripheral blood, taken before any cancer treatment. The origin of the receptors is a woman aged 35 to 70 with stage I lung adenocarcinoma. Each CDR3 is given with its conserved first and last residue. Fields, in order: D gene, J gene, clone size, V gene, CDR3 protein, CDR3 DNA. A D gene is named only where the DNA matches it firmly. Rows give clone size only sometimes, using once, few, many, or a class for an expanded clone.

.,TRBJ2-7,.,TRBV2,CASSVRFEQYF,TGTGCCAGCAGTGTCAGGTTCGAGCAGTACTTC
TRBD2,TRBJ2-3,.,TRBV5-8,CASDLAGATTDTQYF,TGTGCCAGCGACTTAGCGGGGGCTACCACAGATACGCAGTATTTT
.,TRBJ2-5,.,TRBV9,CASSAREGETQYF,TGTGCCAGCAGCGCACGCGAGGGGGAGACCCAGTACTTC
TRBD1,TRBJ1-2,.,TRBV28,CASRNPGQGNYGYTF,TGTGCCAGCAGAAACCCGGGACAGGGTAACTATGGCTACACCTTC
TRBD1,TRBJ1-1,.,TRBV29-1,CSDIEAGQGIAFF,TGCAGCGACATAGAGGCGGGACAGGGGATAGCTTTCTTT
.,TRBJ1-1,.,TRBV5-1,CASSPGPREDLTEAFF,TGCGCCAGCAGCCCGGGACCGAGGGAGGATTTAACTGAAGCTTTCTTT
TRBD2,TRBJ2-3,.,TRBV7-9,CAKAGSTPFTDTQYF,TGTGCCAAAGCGGGGTCAACACCATTCACAGATACGCAGTATTTT
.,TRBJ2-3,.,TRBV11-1,CASSFFFGSDTQYF,TGTGCCAGCAGCTTTTTTTTCGGGTCGGATACGCAGTATTTT
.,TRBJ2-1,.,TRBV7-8,CASSPPGRHRVPKQFF,TGTGCCAGCAGCCCCCCCGGGAGACATCGCGTGCCTAAGCAGTTCTTC
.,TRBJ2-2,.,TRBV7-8,CASSWPRSGDPTGELFF,TGTGCCAGCAGCTGGCCCCGCTCGGGGGACCCCACCGGGGAGCTGTTTTTT
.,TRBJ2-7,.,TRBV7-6,CASSLARGKEQYF,TGTGCCAGCAGCTTAGCTCGCGGGAAAGAGCAGTACTTC
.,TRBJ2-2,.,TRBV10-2,CASSGAGGGELFF,TGCGCCAGCAGCGGAGCGGGTGGTGGGGAGCTGTTTTTT
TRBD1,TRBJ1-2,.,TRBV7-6,CASSPTGTGTDHGYTF,TGTGCCAGCAGCCCGACCGGGACAGGGACGGACCATGGCTACACCTTC
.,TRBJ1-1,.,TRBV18,CASSPSSGGNTEAFF,TGTGCCAGCTCACCCTCCAGCGGGGGTAACACTGAAGCTTTCTTT
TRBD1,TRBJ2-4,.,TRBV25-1,CASSESMDRGFRSNIQYF,TGTGCCAGCAGTGAATCTATGGACAGGGGGTTTCGGTCCAACATTCAGTACTTC
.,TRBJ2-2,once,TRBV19,CASKTRSRGTPGELFF,TGTGCCAGTAAAACCCGGTCACGGGGTACCCCCGGGGAGCTGTTTTTT
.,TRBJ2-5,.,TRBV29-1,CSVTRTAQETQYF,TGCAGCGTTACCCGGACAGCCCAAGAGACCCAGTACTTC
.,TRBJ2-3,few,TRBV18,CASSPPSFSLDTQYF,TGTGCCAGCTCACCACCTAGCTTCAGCCTAGATACGCAGTATTTT
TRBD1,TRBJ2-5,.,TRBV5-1,CASSLEVGQGAGTQYF,TGCGCCAGCAGCTTGGAAGTGGGACAGGGGGCTGGGACCCAGTACTTC
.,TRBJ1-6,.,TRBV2,CATQGYRDSPLHF,TGTGCCACCCAGGGGTATCGGGATTCACCCCTCCACTTT
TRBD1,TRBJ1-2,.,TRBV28,CASSLPWQGGDGYTF,TGTGCCAGCAGTTTACCCTGGCAGGGGGGAGACGGCTACACCTTC
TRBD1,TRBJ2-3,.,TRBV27,CASSPWDRASTDTQYF,TGTGCCAGCAGTCCTTGGGACAGGGCTAGCACAGATACGCAGTATTTT
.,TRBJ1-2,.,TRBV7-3,CASSLNSFGGGYGYTF,TGTGCCAGCAGCTTAAATTCATTTGGGGGCGGCTATGGCTACACCTTC
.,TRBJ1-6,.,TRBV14,CASSQARGLNSPLHF,TGTGCCAGCAGCCAAGCGCGGGGCCTAAATTCACCCCTCCACTTT
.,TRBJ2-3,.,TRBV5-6,CASSLDIGTDTQYF,TGTGCCAGCAGCTTAGACATTGGGACAGATACGCAGTATTTT
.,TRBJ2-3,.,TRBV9,CASSVGTLGGRGDTQYF,TGTGCCAGCAGCGTAGGAACCCTAGGGGGAAGGGGAGATACGCAGTATTTT
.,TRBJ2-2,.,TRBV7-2,CASSLVRELFF,TGTGCCAGCAGCTTAGTACGGGAGCTGTTTTTT
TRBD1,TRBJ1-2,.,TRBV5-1,CASSFRGANGYTF,TGCGCCAGCAGCTTCAGGGGGGCAAATGGCTACACCTTC
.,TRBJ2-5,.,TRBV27,CASSFRGLWSETQYF,TGTGCCAGCAGTTTCAGGGGTTTATGGTCAGAGACCCAGTACTTC
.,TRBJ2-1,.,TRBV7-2,CASSLMPSRGYNEQFF,TGTGCCAGCAGCTTAATGCCCTCCCGCGGGTACAATGAGCAGTTCTTC
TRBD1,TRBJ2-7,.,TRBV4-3,CASSQVSAGQEVYEQYF,TGCGCCAGCAGCCAAGTAAGCGCGGGACAGGAGGTCTACGAGCAGTACTTC
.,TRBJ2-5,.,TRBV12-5,CASANPPGRETQYF,TGTGCTAGTGCCAACCCCCCAGGAAGAGAGACCCAGTACTTC
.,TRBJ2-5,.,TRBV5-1,CASSLGWPTQETQYF,TGCGCCAGCAGCTTGGGGTGGCCTACCCAAGAGACCCAGTACTTC
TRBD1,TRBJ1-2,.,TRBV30,CAWSTGGYSGYTF,TGTGCCTGGAGTACAGGGGGATATAGTGGCTACACCTTC